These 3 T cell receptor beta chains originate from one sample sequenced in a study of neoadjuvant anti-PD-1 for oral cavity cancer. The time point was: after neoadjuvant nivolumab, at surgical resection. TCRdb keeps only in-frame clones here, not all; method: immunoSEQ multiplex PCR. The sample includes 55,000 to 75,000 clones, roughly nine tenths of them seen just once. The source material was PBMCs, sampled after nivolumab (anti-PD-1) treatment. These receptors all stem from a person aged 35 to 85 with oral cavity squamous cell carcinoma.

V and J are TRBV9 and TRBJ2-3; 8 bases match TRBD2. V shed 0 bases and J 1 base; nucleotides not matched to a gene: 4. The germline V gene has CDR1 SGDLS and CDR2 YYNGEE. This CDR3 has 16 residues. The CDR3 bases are TGTGCCAGCAGCGTAGGATTGACTAGCGGCACAGATACGCAGTATTTT. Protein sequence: CASSVGLTSGTDTQYF.

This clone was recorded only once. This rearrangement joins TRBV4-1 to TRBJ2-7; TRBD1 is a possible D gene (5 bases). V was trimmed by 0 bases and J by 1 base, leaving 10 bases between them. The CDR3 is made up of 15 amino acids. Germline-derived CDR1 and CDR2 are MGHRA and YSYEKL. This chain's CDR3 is CASSQERGVSYEQYF. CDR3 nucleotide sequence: TGCGCCAGCAGCCAAGAAAGGGGCGTGTCCTACGAGCAGTACTTC.

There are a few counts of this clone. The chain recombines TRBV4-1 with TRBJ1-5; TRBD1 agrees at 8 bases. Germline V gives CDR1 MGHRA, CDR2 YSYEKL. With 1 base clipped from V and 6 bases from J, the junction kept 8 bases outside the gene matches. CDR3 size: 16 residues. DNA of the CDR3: TGCGCCAGCAGCCAAGCGGACAGGGTTGGAAGTCAGCCCCAGCATTTT. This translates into CASSQADRVGSQPQHF.